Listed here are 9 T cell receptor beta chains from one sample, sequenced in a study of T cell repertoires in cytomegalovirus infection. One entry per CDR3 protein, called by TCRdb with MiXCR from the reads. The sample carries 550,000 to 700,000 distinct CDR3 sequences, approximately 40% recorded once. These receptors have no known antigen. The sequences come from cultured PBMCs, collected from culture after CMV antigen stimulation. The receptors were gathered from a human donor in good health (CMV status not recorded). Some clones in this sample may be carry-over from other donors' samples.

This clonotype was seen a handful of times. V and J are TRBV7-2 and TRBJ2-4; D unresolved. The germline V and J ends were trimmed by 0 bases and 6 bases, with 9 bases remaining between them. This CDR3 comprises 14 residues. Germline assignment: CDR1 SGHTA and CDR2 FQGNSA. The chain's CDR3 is CASSLAVNSNIQYF. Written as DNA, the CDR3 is TGTGCCAGCAGCTTAGCGGTGAACTCAAACATTCAGTACTTC.

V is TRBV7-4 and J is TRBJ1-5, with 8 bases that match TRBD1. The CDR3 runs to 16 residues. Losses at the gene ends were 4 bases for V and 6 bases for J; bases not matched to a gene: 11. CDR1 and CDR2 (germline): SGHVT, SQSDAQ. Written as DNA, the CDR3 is TGTGCCAGCAGCTCCTACCATGGACAGGGAGGTCAGCCCCAGCATTTT. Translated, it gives CASSSYHGQGGQPQHF.

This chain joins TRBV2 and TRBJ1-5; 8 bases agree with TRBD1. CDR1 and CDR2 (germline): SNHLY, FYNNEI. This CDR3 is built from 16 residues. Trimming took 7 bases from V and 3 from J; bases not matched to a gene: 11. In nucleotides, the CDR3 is TGTGCCAGCAACAACAGGGGGGTTTGGAACAATCAGCCCCAGCATTTT. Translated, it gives CASNNRGVWNNQPQHF.

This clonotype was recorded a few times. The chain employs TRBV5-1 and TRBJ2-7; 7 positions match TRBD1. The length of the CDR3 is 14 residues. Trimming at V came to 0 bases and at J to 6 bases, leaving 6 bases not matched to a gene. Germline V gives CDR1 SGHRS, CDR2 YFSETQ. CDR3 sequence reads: CASSLGQGSLEQYF. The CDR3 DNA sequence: TGCGCCAGCAGCTTGGGACAGGGATCTCTCGAGCAGTACTTC.

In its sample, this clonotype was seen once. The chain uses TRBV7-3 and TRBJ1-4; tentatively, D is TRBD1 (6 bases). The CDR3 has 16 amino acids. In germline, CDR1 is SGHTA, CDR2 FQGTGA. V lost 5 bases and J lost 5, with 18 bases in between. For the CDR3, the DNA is TGTGCCAGCAGCCCCCCACAGGGTCGGGAGAATGAAAAACTGTTTTTT. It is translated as CASSPPQGRENEKLFF. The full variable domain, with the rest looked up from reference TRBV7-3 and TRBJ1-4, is GAGVSQTPSNKVTEKGKYVELRCDPISGHTALYWYRQSLGQGPEFLIYFQGTGAADDSGLPNDRFFAVRPEGSVSTLKIQRTERGDSAVYLCASSPPQGRENEKLFFGSGTQLSVL.

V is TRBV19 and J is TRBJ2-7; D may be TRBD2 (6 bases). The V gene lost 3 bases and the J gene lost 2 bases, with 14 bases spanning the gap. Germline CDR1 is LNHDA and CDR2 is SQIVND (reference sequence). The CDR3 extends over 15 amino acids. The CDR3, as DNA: TGTGCCAGTAGTATCGGGGGAGCCACAACCTACGAGCAGTACTTC. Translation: CASSIGGATTYEQYF. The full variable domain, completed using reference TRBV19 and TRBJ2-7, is DGGITQSPKYLFRKEGQNVTLSCEQNLNHDAMYWYRQDPGQGLRLIYYSQIVNDFQKGDIAEGYSVSREKKESFPLTVTSAQKNPTAFYLCASSIGGATTYEQYFGPGTRLTVT.

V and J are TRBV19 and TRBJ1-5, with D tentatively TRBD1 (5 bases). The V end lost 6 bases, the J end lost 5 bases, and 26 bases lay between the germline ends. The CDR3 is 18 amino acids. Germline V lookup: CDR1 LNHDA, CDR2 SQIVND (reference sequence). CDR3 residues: CASSASGQGASTDQPQHF. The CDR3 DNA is TGTGCCAGTAGCGCCTCGGGGCAGGGCGCTTCTACGGATCAGCCCCAGCATTTT.

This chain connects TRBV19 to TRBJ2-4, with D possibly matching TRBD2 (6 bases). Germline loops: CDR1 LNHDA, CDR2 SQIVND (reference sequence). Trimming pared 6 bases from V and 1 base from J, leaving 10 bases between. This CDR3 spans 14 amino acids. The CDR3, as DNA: TGTGCCAGTAGGGAGGGTGGGGCCAAAAACATTCAGTACTTC. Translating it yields CASREGGAKNIQYF.

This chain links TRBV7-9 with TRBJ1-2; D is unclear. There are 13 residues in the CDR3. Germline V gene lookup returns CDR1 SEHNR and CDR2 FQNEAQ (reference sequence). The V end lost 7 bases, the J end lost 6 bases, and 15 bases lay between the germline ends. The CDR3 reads CASTPSPSHGYTF. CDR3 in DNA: TGTGCCAGCACACCCAGTCCCAGTCATGGCTACACCTTC.